This T cell receptor beta chain is drawn from a study of shared clonotypes between healthy human individuals. Original analysis: Filtering differed, since immunoSEQ gave only junction sequences and no quality scores. Here immunoSEQ multiplex PCR was the method, and the copy in TCRdb shows in-frame clones only, minus some. The DNA was the basis for D and trimming; V, J and clone size are from that table. The sample has fewer than 500,000 clones, 60% to 80% seen once. General study points: It was the few donors that limited the genetic and exposure-history diversity represented.

In the case of this clone: Its antigen remains unidentified.

The TCR comes from a woman in her thirties or forties in good health. Some clones in this sample may be carry-over from other donors' samples. Sequenced: PBMCs.

CDR3 bases: TGTGCCAGCAGCTTAGGGGGGCCTACTCCCTATGGCTACACCTTC. Its protein product is CASSLGGPTPYGYTF. This rearrangement joins TRBV5-6 to TRBJ1-2; the D gene is possibly TRBD1 (6 bases). CDR3 size: 15 residues. V was pared by 2 bases and J by 4 bases, with 15 bases between. Germline CDR1 and CDR2: SGHDT and YYEEEE.